Given below is one T cell receptor beta chain in context. This clone was counted only a few times. Its antigen is currently not known. No much larger clone exists at a distance of one base, and base qualities are not known. The data are from a study of cytomegalovirus exposure and HLA in healthy donors (dated by TCRdb to 2017 to 2019). Regarding the study in general: According to an earlier analysis of a few hundred of the donors, some 170 million T cells yielded approximately 120 million unique TCR beta sequences and about 280 Gb of sequence data. The T cell repertoires of several hundred subjects were profiled by immunosequencing and related to cytomegalovirus serostatus. An early release covering approximately 600 HLA-typed donors comprised roughly 300 gigabases of sequencing data and 65 million to 100 million unique TCR sequences. Because of strong linkage in the cohort, roughly five DR-DQ haplotypes were treated as single units for association and clustering. A later analysis re-analyzed previously published TCR beta repertoires from about 730 donors and added high-resolution HLA genotyping to study TCR occurrence patterns. The number of typed donors differed by locus: roughly 629-640 for A, B, C, DRB1 and DQB1; 522 for DQA1; approximately 600 for DPA1; and some 450 for DPB1. HLA typing included class I and class II loci at four-digit resolution. Donor age, sex, ethnicity and CMV serostatus were compiled together with the repertoire data. The later analysis used no new phenotypic data to find candidate immune exposures, relying instead on TCR beta sequences and their occurrence across donors. The genetic ancestry cluster associated with self-reported Caucasian donors included about 81% of the 398 genotyped donors. Along with the roughly 700-subject first cohort, a separate validation cohort of approximately 110 different subjects was used. Among approximately 370 genotyped donors of the cohort, an average of around 240,000 unique TCR beta nucleotide sequences was sequenced per donor, of which roughly 17% were non-productive. An earlier analysis of approximately 630 of the donors applied high-throughput TCR beta sequencing to assess whether each TCR beta V gene segment acted as functional or pseudogenic. Every repertoire in the discovery cohort had been generated on one and the same sequencing platform. The aim of the study was to test whether cataloging public T cell receptors could identify signatures of past pathogen exposure. High-throughput TCR immunosequencing, statistical association of individual TCRs with disease status, and machine learning were combined to predict cytomegalovirus infection status. In a later genetic analysis, genome-wide SNP genotypes for about 65% of the roughly 700 donors were used, and that subset was treated as a discovery cohort.

Library preparation employed the immunoSEQ multiplex PCR assay. For the multiplex PCR, a mixture combining 60 forward primers for TCR Vbeta segments and 13 reverse primers for TCR Jbeta segments was used. The CDR3 region of rearranged TCR beta genes was amplified from genomic DNA by a multiplex PCR assay. Amplified TCR beta libraries were sequenced as 87-base-pair reads on the Illumina HiSeq System. Per the source publication's procedure: A later analysis tallied around 82 million unique TCR beta chains across the 650 to 750 repertoires, and around 9.9 million of those chains were shared by two or more donors. Raw reads were error-corrected and collapsed into unique sequences by a nearest-neighbor algorithm in which closely related sequences were merged to remove PCR and sequencing errors. V, D and J gene segments were assigned by aligning CDR3 sequences to IMGT reference sequences. For a sequence to be retained, a match of at least six nucleotides to both a V gene segment and a J gene segment was required. A rearrangement counted as productive if the CDR3 had no stop codons and remained in frame with V and J, and every other rearrangement counted as non-productive. CDR3 was defined according to IMGT convention as the region running from the second conserved V-encoded cysteine to the conserved J-encoded phenylalanine. The earlier analysis of 587 of the donors excluded any sequence lacking an unambiguous match to a single V gene segment. In an earlier analysis of more than 500 of the donors, a V segment was called functional when productive rearrangements were above 56.7%, and segregating when the standard deviation between donors exceeded 5%. To diagnose cytomegalovirus status from the catalog of TCR beta chain sequences, a statistical classification framework was built. In a later analysis, TCR nucleotide sequences were compared against IMGT/GENE-DB human TR gene sequences so that V and J genes could be assigned. In a later analysis, CDR3 sequences and most-parsimonious VDJ recombination scenarios were assigned using the TCRdist pipeline. In a later analysis, every TCR beta chain was defined by the combination of its CDR3 amino acid sequence and its V-gene family, and reads without a unique V-gene family were dropped. As a way to deal with suspected cross-contamination and a sequencing artifact, a later analysis dropped 450 to 600 nucleotide sequences that were highly shared and had low generation probability. In a later analysis, a clonal expansion index for each public chain was calculated from normalized within-repertoire ranks of inferred template counts. In a later analysis, generation probabilities were computed with a VDJ recombination model fitted to out-of-frame rearrangements, and the resulting probabilities were checked against IGoR. Hypergeometric tests were used in a later analysis to score TCR-TCR, TCR-HLA and TCR-CMV co-occurrence, with a repertoire-size bias correction applied to the TCR pairs. False discovery rates were estimated in a later analysis by permuting HLA or CMV assignments 20 times. A later analysis grouped co-occurring TCRs with DBSCAN, adding TCRdist sequence similarity when clustering within HLA-allele-positive subsets. For co-occurrence clustering, repertoires with fewer than 30,000 or more than 120,000 public chains were excluded, along with roughly 5 repertoires with anomalous nucleotide sharing. Drawn from immuneACCESS, this table holds only the in-frame rearrangements with V and J called that TCRdb kept. Clones are partly lost; checked studies trace under half to an unresolved V gene and leave the rest unexplained. V and J calls and clone size are as listed in that table; D and trimming were resolved from the DNA. The sample includes about 190,000 clones, with roughly 75% observed a single time. In total, the top ten clones hold about 4.8% of the sample.

The cohort consisted of 666 healthy bone marrow donors. Cohort members were all nominally healthy when sampled, although unrecorded immune exposures were likely present. The donor tested CMV seropositive, placing the donor among the 250 to 300 seropositive members of the cohort. Each donor provided a peripheral blood sample, and peripheral blood mononuclear cells were used for TCR beta sequencing. Genomic DNA was extracted from the blood cell samples with the Qiagen DNeasy Blood Extraction Kit. Trimming accounts for 5 bases at V and 5 bases at J, while the number of junction bases matched to no gene is 6. Its CDR3 holds 14 amino acids, cysteine through phenylalanine. The DNA shown is the 42-base CDR3, in frame from base 1. The germline V gene encodes CDR1 SGHVS and CDR2 FQNEAQ. The full study reports these points: In this cohort, only TCR beta chains were sequenced, and detectable features were limited by the absence of alpha or paired-chain data. V-gene and J-gene trimming of TCR beta chains was associated with a missense DCLRE1C variant in a later genetic analysis, and the association was replicated in an independent cohort. In a later analysis, the rate of TCR association differed among HLA loci, with DRB1 alleles having the most associated TCRs and HLA-C alleles having the fewest. The earlier analysis of 450 to 700 of the donors excluded approximately 17 rarely observed V segments, including chromosome 9 orphons, because counts were too low. Across donors, most TCR sequences were observed very rarely, whereas some public TCRs were present in many individuals. The study gave a list of about 170 TCR beta chains associated with cytomegalovirus. In a later analysis, several top co-occurrence clusters were reported to appear linked to parvovirus B19, influenza, CMV and Epstein-Barr virus. The classifier was reported to diagnose cytomegalovirus status with high specificity and sensitivity in both the original and validation cohorts. A cluster of highly shared sequence variants was judged likely to be a technical artifact of the sequencing pipeline. Specific HLA alleles were associated with roughly 16,000 TCR beta sequences at a false discovery rate of 0.05 in a later analysis. It was suggested by the authors that the approach could potentially be generalized to other disease states and immunological phenotypes. Most CMV-associated TCR beta chains appeared to be HLA-restricted in a later analysis, and the HLA associations seemed to be driven largely by CMV exposure. Because HLA typing was unavailable for some donors at each locus, only the typed subset was used in association tests. Compared with equally common non-associated chains, HLA-associated TCR beta chains in a later analysis were more clonally expanded and had lower generation probabilities. In vitro tests confirmed that a few of the cytomegalovirus-associated TCR beta chains recognize cytomegalovirus antigens. In an earlier analysis of fewer than 750 of the donors, most TCR beta V segments were observed in productive rearrangements about 87% or about 30% of the time, broadly matching IMGT annotations. When HLA alleles, especially DR and DQ, strongly co-occurred, TCR associations were difficult to assign to individual alleles. A further reported finding was that TCR beta sequences accurately predicted the HLA-A and HLA-B alleles for most subjects in the first cohort. The only immune exposure information available for the cohort was CMV serostatus. Some IMGT-functional V segments, including TRBV6-2 and TRBV6-3, could not be told apart with the 87-base-pair reads, so those segments were excluded. According to a later genetic analysis, donors in an Asian-associated ancestry cluster had fewer N-insertions in productive TCRs than the approximately 710-donor mean. Roughly uniform sequencing depth across donors was assumed in presence/absence analyses, although this assumption may not hold. Correlated functional status among segregating V segments might be attributable to linkage disequilibrium, but an unknown experimental factor could not be ruled out.

What was sequenced was PBMCs. The V gene is TRBV7-8 and the J gene is TRBJ2-3; the central 8 bases match TRBD2. The source is a man aged 25-40 years in good health and CMV-seropositive. The CDR3 in this case is CASSQGTRRDTQYF. The DNA reads as follows: TGTGCCAGCAGCCAGGGGACTAGGAGAGATACGCAGTATTTT.